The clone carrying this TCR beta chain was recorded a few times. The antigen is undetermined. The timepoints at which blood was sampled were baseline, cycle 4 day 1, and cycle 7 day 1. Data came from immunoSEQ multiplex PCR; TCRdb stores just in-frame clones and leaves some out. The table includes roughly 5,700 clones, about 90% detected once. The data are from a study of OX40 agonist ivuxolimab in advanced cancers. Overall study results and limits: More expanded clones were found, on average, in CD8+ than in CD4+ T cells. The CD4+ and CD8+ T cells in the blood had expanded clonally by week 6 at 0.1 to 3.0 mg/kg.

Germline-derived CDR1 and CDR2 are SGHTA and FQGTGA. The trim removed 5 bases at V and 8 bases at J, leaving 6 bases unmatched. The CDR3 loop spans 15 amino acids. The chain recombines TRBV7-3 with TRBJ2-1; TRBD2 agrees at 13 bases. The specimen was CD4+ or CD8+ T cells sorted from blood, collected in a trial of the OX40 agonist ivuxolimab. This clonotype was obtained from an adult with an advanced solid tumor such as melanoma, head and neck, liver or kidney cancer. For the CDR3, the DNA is TGTGCCAGCAGCAAGGGGGGACTAGCGGGATATGAGCAGTTCTTC. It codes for CASSKGGLAGYEQFF.